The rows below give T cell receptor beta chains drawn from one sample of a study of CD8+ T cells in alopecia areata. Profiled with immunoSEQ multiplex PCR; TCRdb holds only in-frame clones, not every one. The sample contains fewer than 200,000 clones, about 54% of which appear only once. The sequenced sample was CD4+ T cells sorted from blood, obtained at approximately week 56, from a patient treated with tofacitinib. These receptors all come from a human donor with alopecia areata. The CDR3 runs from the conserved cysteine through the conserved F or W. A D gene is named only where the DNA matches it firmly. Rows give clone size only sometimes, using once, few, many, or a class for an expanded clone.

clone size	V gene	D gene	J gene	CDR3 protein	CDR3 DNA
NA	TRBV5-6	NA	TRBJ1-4	CASRAGSAANEKLFF	TGTGCCAGCAGGGCCGGGTCCGCGGCTAATGAAAAACTGTTTTTT
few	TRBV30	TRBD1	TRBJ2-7	CAWSGQGATFFTYEQYF	TGTGCCTGGAGCGGACAGGGGGCAACCTTTTTCACCTACGAGCAGTACTTC
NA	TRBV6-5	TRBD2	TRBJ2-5	CASTRLAGKETQYF	TGTGCCAGCACCAGACTAGCGGGGAAAGAGACCCAGTACTTC
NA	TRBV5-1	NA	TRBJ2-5	CASSQRWEGDRSQETQYF	TGCGCCAGCAGCCAGAGATGGGAGGGGGACAGGTCCCAAGAGACCCAGTACTTC
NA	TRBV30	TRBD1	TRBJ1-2	CASTRGYGYTF	TGTGCCTCGACCAGGGGGTATGGCTACACCTTC
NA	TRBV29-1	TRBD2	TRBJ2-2	CSVERGGSYTGELFF	TGCAGCGTTGAACGGGGGGGCAGCTACACCGGGGAGCTGTTTTTT
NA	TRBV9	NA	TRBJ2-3	CASSVDWSTDTQYF	TGTGCCAGCAGCGTAGATTGGAGCACAGATACGCAGTATTTT
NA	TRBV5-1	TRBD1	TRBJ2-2	CASSRPGQGALGELFF	TGCGCCAGCAGCCGCCCGGGACAGGGGGCGCTGGGGGAGCTGTTTTTT
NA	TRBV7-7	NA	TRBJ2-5	CASSLDAGETQYF	TGTGCCAGCAGCTTAGATGCGGGAGAGACCCAGTACTTC
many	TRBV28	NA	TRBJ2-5	CASSRSGEETQYF	TGTGCCAGCAGTAGGTCAGGGGAAGAGACCCAGTACTTC
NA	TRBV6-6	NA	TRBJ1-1	CASSYMGQGLNTEAFF	TGTGCCAGCAGTTACATGGGGCAGGGACTGAACACTGAAGCTTTCTTT
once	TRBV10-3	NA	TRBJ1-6	CATTREPYNSPLHF	TGTGCCACCACGCGGGAACCCTATAATTCACCCCTCCACTTT
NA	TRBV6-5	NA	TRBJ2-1	CASSYRWDGRNEQFF	TGTGCCAGCAGTTACCGGTGGGATGGTCGGAATGAGCAGTTCTTC
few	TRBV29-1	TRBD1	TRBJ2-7	CSGGDLRDRGYEQYF	TGCAGCGGTGGCGACCTCCGGGACAGGGGTTACGAGCAGTACTTC
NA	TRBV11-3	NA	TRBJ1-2	CASSFVNMEGYTF	TGTGCCAGCAGCTTTGTTAACATGGAGGGCTACACCTTC
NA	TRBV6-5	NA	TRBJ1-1	CASSYSQGNTEAFF	TGTGCCAGCAGTTACTCACAGGGGAACACTGAAGCTTTCTTT
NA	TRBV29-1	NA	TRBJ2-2	CSVDNSYTGELFF	TGCAGCGTGGATAACAGCTACACCGGGGAGCTGTTTTTT
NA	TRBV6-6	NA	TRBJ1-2	CASSYGRPQGYGYTF	TGTGCCAGCAGTTACGGGAGGCCCCAAGGCTATGGCTACACCTTC
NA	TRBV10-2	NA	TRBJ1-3	CASSEDRSGNTIYF	TGCGCCAGCAGTGAAGACCGCTCTGGAAACACCATATATTTT
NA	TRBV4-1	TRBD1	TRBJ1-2	CASSQKQGVGYGYTF	TGCGCCAGCAGCCAAAAACAGGGGGTGGGCTATGGCTACACCTTC
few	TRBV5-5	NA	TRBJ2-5	CASSSPGTRGETQYF	TGTGCCAGCAGCTCGCCCGGGACCCGGGGTGAGACCCAGTACTTC
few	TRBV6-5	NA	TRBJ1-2	CADPGAHYGYTF	TGTGCCGACCCGGGGGCGCACTATGGCTACACCTTC
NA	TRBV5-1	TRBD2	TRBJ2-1	CASSPVGLAGYNEQFF	TGCGCCAGCAGCCCGGTGGGACTAGCGGGGTACAATGAGCAGTTCTTC
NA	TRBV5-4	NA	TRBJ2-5	CASSSTDQETQYF	TGTGCCAGCAGCAGTACAGACCAAGAGACCCAGTACTTC
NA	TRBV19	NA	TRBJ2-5	CASSKTGRQETQYF	TGTGCCAGTAGTAAGACAGGGAGGCAAGAGACCCAGTACTTC
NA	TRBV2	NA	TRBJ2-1	CASSDPPTEYNEQFF	TGTGCCAGCAGTGATCCCCCGACCGAGTACAATGAGCAGTTCTTC
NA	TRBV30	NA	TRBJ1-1	CAWRQGWAEAFF	TGTGCCTGGAGGCAGGGTTGGGCTGAAGCTTTCTTT
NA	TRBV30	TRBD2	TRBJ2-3	CAWSPRTGLAGTSTDTQYF	TGTGCCTGGAGTCCCAGGACCGGACTAGCGGGGACTAGCACAGATACGCAGTATTTT
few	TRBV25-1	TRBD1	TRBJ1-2	CASSGPGQPDYGYTF	TGTGCCAGCAGTGGCCCGGGACAGCCCGACTATGGCTACACCTTC
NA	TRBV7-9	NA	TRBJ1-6	CASSLLGGGGGPNSPLHF	TGTGCCAGCAGCTTATTGGGAGGAGGCGGGGGCCCCAATTCACCCCTCCACTTT
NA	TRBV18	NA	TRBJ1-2	CASSPFSDSYGYTF	TGTGCCAGCTCACCATTTTCGGACAGCTATGGCTACACCTTC
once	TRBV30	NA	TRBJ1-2	CAWSVGSSSYGYTF	TGTGCCTGGAGTGTGGGCAGCTCCTCCTATGGCTACACCTTC
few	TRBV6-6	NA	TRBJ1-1	CASSYLGTNTEAFF	TGTGCCAGCAGTTACCTTGGAACGAACACTGAAGCTTTCTTT
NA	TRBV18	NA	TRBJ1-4	CASSPAVQRNEKLFF	TGTGCCAGCTCACCAGCTGTACAGAGGAATGAAAAACTGTTTTTT
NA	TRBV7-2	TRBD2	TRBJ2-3	CASSSTSGGYTDTQYF	TGTGCCAGCAGCTCTACTAGCGGGGGATACACAGATACGCAGTATTTT
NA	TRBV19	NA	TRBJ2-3	CASSASSTDTQYF	TGTGCCAGTAGTGCCTCTAGCACAGATACGCAGTATTTT
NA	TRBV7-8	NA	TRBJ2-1	CASSHGRTEQFF	TGTGCCAGCAGCCATGGACGGACCGAGCAGTTCTTC
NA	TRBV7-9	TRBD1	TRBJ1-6	CASSPAGQGNSPLHF	TGTGCCAGCAGCCCCGCGGGACAGGGTAATTCACCCCTCCACTTT
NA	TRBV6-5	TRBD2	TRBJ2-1	CASSYSQAGGRNEQFF	TGTGCCAGCAGTTACTCCCAAGCGGGGGGAAGGAATGAGCAGTTCTTC
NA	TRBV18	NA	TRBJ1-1	CASSPQGNTEAFF	TGTGCCAGCTCACCACAGGGAAACACTGAAGCTTTCTTT
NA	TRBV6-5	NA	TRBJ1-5	CASSYSPGYEPQHF	TGTGCCAGCAGTTACAGCCCAGGTTACGAGCCCCAGCATTTT
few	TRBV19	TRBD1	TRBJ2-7	CASSGWTGGVDEQYF	TGTGCCAGTAGCGGGTGGACAGGGGGCGTCGACGAGCAGTACTTC
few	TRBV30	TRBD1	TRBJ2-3	CAWSAKQGAQDTQYF	TGTGCCTGGAGTGCTAAACAGGGGGCGCAAGATACGCAGTATTTT
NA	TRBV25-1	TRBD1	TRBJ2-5	CASSESVQGYKTQYF	TGTGCCAGCAGTGAATCGGTACAGGGGTACAAGACCCAGTACTTC
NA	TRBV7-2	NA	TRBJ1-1	CASSFGGARTEAFF	TGTGCCAGCAGCTTTGGAGGGGCCCGAACTGAAGCTTTCTTT
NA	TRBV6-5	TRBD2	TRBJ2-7	CASSYSLAGYYEQYF	TGTGCCAGCAGTTACTCCCTAGCGGGGTACTACGAGCAGTACTTC
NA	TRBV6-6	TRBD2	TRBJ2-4	CASSPQREGAKNIQYF	TGTGCCAGCAGTCCCCAAAGGGAGGGAGCCAAAAACATTCAGTACTTC
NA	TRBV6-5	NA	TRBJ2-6	CASSYSTGANVLTF	TGTGCCAGCAGTTACTCGACTGGGGCCAACGTCCTGACTTTC
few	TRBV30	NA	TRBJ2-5	CACDRSLQETQYF	TGTGCCTGTGACCGGTCGCTCCAAGAGACCCAGTACTTC